The entry below gives a single T cell receptor (beta chain) sequence along with its context. Its specificity is not known. Use of 60 Vbeta and 13 Jbeta primers characterized the PCR. TCRdb's table, derived via immunoSEQ multiplex PCR, lists solely in-frame clones and lacks some. The sample includes about 180,000 clones, 84% of them seen just once. The data belong to a study of cytomegalovirus exposure and HLA in healthy donors. Study conclusions and caveats: For most subjects, TCR beta sequences were reported to predict HLA-A and HLA-B alleles with accuracy.

V gave up 2 bases and J gave up 4 bases, with 14 bases separating them. CDR3 length equals 16 residues. Sequences were obtained from PBMCs. This sequence joins TRBV23-1 and TRBJ1-4; the D gene is possibly TRBD1 (5 bases). TRBV23-1 is recorded as an ORF, its role being uncertain. This receptor was obtained from a man aged 25 to 40 in good health and CMV-seronegative. The CDR3 nucleotides are TGCGCCAGCAGTCAAGTTGCAGGGCCCCTTAATGAAAAACTGTTTTTT. This sequence encodes CASSQVAGPLNEKLFF.